The entry below describes one TCR beta chain. This sample was taken from a study of blood T cell repertoires in COVID-19. For the study at large: There were acute and convalescent COVID-19 samples, and they came from the United States, Italy and Spain. Sample material is recorded as cDNA or gDNA derived from T cells, B-cell-depleted T cells, or PBMCs.

Per germline, CDR1 SGHTA and CDR2 FQGNSA. This CDR3 has 15 amino acids. Trimming took 5 bases from V and 0 from J, leaving 13 bases between them. How the authors handled the data: Nucleated cell number was recorded as an estimate derived from reference gene primer amplification. Produced via immunoSEQ multiplex PCR; TCRdb's table is partial and in-frame only. The V and J calls and clone size come from that table; D and trimming were worked out from the DNA. This sample has 95,000 to 100,000 clones, with about 89% found just once. Sample: peripheral blood. The sequence was obtained from a man over 45 with acute or convalescent COVID-19. The chain is built from TRBV7-2 and TRBJ1-1; D is possibly TRBD1 (6 bases). The CDR3 DNA sequence: TGTGCCAGCAGCATATCGGGACAAATGAACACTGAAGCTTTCTTT. It translates to CASSISGQMNTEAFF.